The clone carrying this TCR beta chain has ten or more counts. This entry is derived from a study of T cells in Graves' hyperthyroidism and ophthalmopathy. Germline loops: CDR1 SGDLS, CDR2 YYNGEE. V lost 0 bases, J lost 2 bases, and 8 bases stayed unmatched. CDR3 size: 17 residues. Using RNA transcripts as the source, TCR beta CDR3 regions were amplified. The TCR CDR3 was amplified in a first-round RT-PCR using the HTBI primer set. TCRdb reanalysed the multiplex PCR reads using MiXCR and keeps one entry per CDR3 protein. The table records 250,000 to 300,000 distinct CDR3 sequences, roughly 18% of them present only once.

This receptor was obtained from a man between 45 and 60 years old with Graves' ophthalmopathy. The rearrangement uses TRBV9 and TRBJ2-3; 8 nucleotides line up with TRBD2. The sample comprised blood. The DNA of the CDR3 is TGTGCCAGCAGCGTAGTACTACTAGCGGAGATCACAGATACGCAGTATTTT. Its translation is CASSVVLLAEITDTQYF.